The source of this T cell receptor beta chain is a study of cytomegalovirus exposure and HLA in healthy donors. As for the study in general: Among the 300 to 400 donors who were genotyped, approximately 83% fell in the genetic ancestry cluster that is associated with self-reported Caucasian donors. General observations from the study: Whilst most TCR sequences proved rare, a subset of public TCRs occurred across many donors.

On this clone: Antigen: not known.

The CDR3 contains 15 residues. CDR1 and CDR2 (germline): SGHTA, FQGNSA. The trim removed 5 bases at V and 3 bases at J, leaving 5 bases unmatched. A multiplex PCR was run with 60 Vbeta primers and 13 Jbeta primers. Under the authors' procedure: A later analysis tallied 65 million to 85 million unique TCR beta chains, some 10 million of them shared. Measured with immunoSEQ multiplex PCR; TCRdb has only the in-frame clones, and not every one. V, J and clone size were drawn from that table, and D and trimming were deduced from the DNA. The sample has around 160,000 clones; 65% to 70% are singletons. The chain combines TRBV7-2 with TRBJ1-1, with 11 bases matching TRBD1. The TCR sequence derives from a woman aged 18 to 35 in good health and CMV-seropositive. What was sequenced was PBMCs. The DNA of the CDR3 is TGTGCCAGCAGCCCGGACAGGGGGCGCGACACTGAAGCTTTCTTT. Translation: CASSPDRGRDTEAFF.